The 19 T cell receptor beta chains presented below share a single source sample, sequenced in a study of multiple sclerosis patients with progressive multifocal leukoencephalopathy (dated by TCRdb to between 2018 and 2020). The protocol used for the library was the immunoSEQ multiplex PCR assay. TCRdb provides this immuneACCESS table in a form limited to in-frame rearrangements. Some clones are lacking; in checked studies, under half of them reflect an unresolved V gene, and why the rest are absent is not known. In this sample the table shows about 30,000 clones, around 90% of which occur a single time. 1.3% of the sample is in the top ten clones. The time point label, read with the paper, signifies: 12 to 13 months of natalizumab therapy. Interpreted using the paper, the treatment or condition label stands for: on natalizumab therapy at sampling. The source was PBMCs, collected from a patient treated with natalizumab. These receptors originate from a human donor with multiple sclerosis.

V usage is TRBV15 and J usage is TRBJ1-4, with 10 bases fitting TRBD1. This CDR3 spans 15 amino acids. Germline lookup yields CDR1 LNHNV and CDR2 YYDKDF (reference sequence). The junction had 8 bases not matched to a gene; V was cut back by 6 bases and J by 7 bases. The CDR3 is CATSIGQGGGEKLFF. In DNA, the CDR3 is TGTGCCACCAGTATAGGACAGGGGGGAGGTGAAAAACTGTTTTTT. The full variable domain, with the rest looked up from reference TRBV15 and TRBJ1-4, is DAMVIQNPRYQVTQFGKPVTLSCSQTLNHNVMYWYQQKSSQAPKLLFHYYDKDFNNEADTPDNFQSRRPNTSFCFLDIRSPGLGDTAMYLCATSIGQGGGEKLFFGSGTQLSVL.

This clone was recorded a few times. The CDR3 protein is CASRDRNTEAFF. The CDR3 bases are TGTGCCAGCAGGGACAGGAACACTGAAGCTTTCTTT. The genes are TRBV5-4 and TRBJ1-1, with D possibly TRBD1 on 6 matching bases. Per the germline V gene, CDR1 is SGHNT and CDR2 is YYREEE (reference sequence). This CDR3 is built from 12 residues. Trimming took off 5 bases at V and 1 base at J, with 6 bases between the two ends.

This sequence joins TRBV5-6 and TRBJ1-6, with 7 bases lining up with TRBD1. V trimming: 2 bases; J trimming: 7 bases; junction bases outside the gene matches: 9. CDR3 length: 16 amino acids. Germline V lookup: CDR1 SGHDT, CDR2 YYEEEE. The CDR3 loop is CASSFWTGTVNSPLHF. In DNA form, the CDR3 reads TGTGCCAGCAGCTTCTGGACCGGGACAGTCAATTCACCCCTCCACTTT.

This clone was seen a handful of times. The chain links TRBV4-2 to TRBJ2-5; 8 bases match TRBD2. There are 15 residues in the CDR3. Germline V gene sequence: CDR1 LGHNA, CDR2 YNFKEQ. V lost 1 base to trimming and J lost 4 bases; unmatched junction nucleotides: 5. The CDR3 here is CASSQGRGGLETQYF. CDR3 in DNA: TGTGCCAGCAGCCAAGGTCGGGGGGGCCTAGAGACCCAGTACTTC.

The chain has TRBV5-5 and TRBJ2-7; a weak D match, TRBD1 (6 bases). The CDR3 has 15 residues. Germline V gene data show CDR1 as SGHKS and CDR2 as YYEKEE (reference sequence). Trimming pared 3 bases from V and 0 bases from J, leaving 13 bases between. In DNA form, the CDR3 reads TGTGCCAGCAGCTCCCAGGGGATGAGCTCCTACGAGCAGTACTTC. Amino acid sequence: CASSSQGMSSYEQYF.

V and J are TRBV28 and TRBJ2-5; unclear D gene. The CDR3 has 13 amino acids. Trimming removed 8 bases at V and 0 bases at J, with 10 bases between. From germline, CDR1 is MDHEN and CDR2 SYDVKM. CDR3 amino acids: CASGSRNQETQYF. The CDR3 DNA reads as TGTGCCAGCGGGTCGAGGAACCAAGAGACCCAGTACTTC.

The chain employs TRBV6-6 and TRBJ2-2, with no clear D. Germline V gene lookup returns CDR1 MNHNY and CDR2 SVGAGI (reference sequence). There are 14 residues in the CDR3. The V end lost 0 bases, the J end lost 8 bases, and 10 bases lay between the germline ends. CDR3 sequence (DNA): TGTGCCAGCAGTTACTCGCCTGTCACGGGGGAGCTGTTTTTT. It yields the protein CASSYSPVTGELFF.

This clone was recorded only once. The rearrangement joins TRBV5-1 to TRBJ1-2; possibly TRBD1 for D (6 bases). The CDR3 loop spans 12 amino acids. Deletions cut 3 bases from V and 4 bases from J, with 7 bases between. CDR1 is SGHRS, CDR2 YFSETQ, per germline. CDR3 bases: TGCGCCAGCAGCTCGGGGGCCTATGGCTACACCTTC. Encoded protein: CASSSGAYGYTF. Full variable domain (missing parts from reference TRBV5-1 and TRBJ1-2): KAGVTQTPRYLIKTRGQQVTLSCSPISGHRSVSWYQQTPGQGLQFLFEYFSETQRNKGNFPGRFSGRQFSNSRSEMNVSTLELGDSALYLCASSSGAYGYTFGSGTRLTVV.

The chain links TRBV5-4 to TRBJ1-6; weak D call: TRBD1 (6 bases). Germline V gene lookup returns CDR1 SGHNT and CDR2 YYREEE (reference sequence). This CDR3 region has 15 residues. Trimming took 7 bases from V and 0 from J, leaving 11 bases between them. The CDR3 nucleotides are TGTGCCAGCTCAAGGGGGAGCTCCTATAATTCACCCCTCCACTTT. It encodes CASSRGSSYNSPLHF.

The rearrangement links TRBV2 to TRBJ1-1; 7 bases fit TRBD1. From germline, CDR1 is SNHLY and CDR2 FYNNEI. This CDR3 is built from 14 residues. V shed 7 bases and J 7 bases; nucleotides not matched to a gene: 12. CDR3 amino acids: CASKRDSARSEAFF. In DNA form, the CDR3 reads TGTGCCAGCAAACGGGACAGCGCGAGAAGTGAAGCTTTCTTT.

This chain uses TRBV4-3 with TRBJ1-2; a weak D match, TRBD1 (6 bases). The CDR3 length is 16 residues. From germline, CDR1 is LGHNA and CDR2 YSLEER. The germline V and J ends were trimmed by 0 bases and 5 bases, with 16 bases remaining between them. The CDR3 nucleotides are TGCGCCAGCAGCCAAGACCGCGGCACAGGGTCATATGGCTACACCTTC. Translated: CASSQDRGTGSYGYTF.

V gene TRBV11-2 combines with J gene TRBJ2-5; the D is unclear. The DNA end favors TRBJ2-7, so the J call may be wrong. The length of the CDR3 is 15 residues. Germline assignment: CDR1 SGHAT and CDR2 FQNNGV. The CDR3: CASSKDGLPGYEQYF. Written as DNA, the CDR3 is TGTGCCAGCAGCAAGGACGGGTTGCCCGGCTACGAGCAGTACTTC.

V gene TRBV7-3 combines with J gene TRBJ2-7, with 8 nucleotides matching TRBD2. V lost 8 bases and J lost 2; bases outside the gene matches: 5. Per the germline V gene, CDR1 is SGHTA and CDR2 is FQGTGA. This CDR3 comprises 13 residues. DNA of the CDR3: TGTGCCAGCCCTCCGGGGGGGACCTACGAGCAGTACTTC. This translates into CASPPGGTYEQYF.

V is TRBV6-6 and J is TRBJ1-6; D is ambiguous. V lost 0 bases, J lost 7 bases, and 4 bases lay in between. The CDR3 sequence is 13 residues long. The V gene's germline CDR1 is MNHNY and CDR2 SVGAGI (reference sequence). The CDR3 region has the DNA TGTGCCAGCAGTTACTCGGTCAATTCACCCCTCCACTTT. Protein product: CASSYSVNSPLHF.

The chain uses TRBV5-1 and TRBJ1-2; unclear D gene. The CDR3 totals 14 residues. Trimming cost V 1 base and J 4 bases, with 11 bases left between them. The germline CDR1 and CDR2 sequences are SGHRS and YFSETQ. The CDR3 DNA is TGCGCCAGCAGCTTGTCTGAGCTTAGCTATGGCTACACCTTC. This sequence encodes CASSLSELSYGYTF.

This rearrangement joins TRBV6-4 to TRBJ2-1; the match to TRBD2 covers 9 bases. Trimming removed 7 bases from V and 7 bases from J; junction bases left unmatched: 14. Per germline, CDR1 MRHNA and CDR2 SNTAGT. The CDR3 consists of 16 residues. The CDR3 nucleotides read TGTGCCAGCACCACGGGGCGGGGGGGCCTTGTGAATGAGCAGTTCTTC. Its protein is CASTTGRGGLVNEQFF.

This sequence joins TRBV20-1 and TRBJ1-2, with TRBD1 as a possible D gene (5 bases). V lost 3 bases to trimming and J lost 8 bases, with 10 bases between them. CDR1 and CDR2 from the germline V gene are DFQATT and SNEGSKA (reference sequence). This CDR3 is built from 11 residues. In DNA form, the CDR3 reads TGCAGTGCTAGCAGGGTGCGAGGCTACACCTTC. This translates into CSASRVRGYTF.

J is TRBJ2-7 and V is TRBV5-6, with D uncertain. V was cut by 0 bases and J by 3 bases, with 4 bases left in between. Germline CDR1 and CDR2: SGHDT and YYEEEE. The CDR3 loop spans 12 amino acids. CDR3 DNA: TGTGCCAGCAGCTTGGAGGACTACGAGCAGTACTTC. It yields the protein CASSLEDYEQYF.

This clone has just a few counts. The rearrangement links TRBV10-3 to TRBJ2-6; D is unresolved. From germline, CDR1 is ENHRY and CDR2 SYGVKD. The CDR3 has 15 residues. The germline V and J ends were trimmed by 0 bases and 2 bases, with 5 bases remaining between them. The CDR3 DNA reads TGTGCCATCAGTGAGTCGGACCCTGGGGCCAACGTCCTGACTTTC. It yields the protein CAISESDPGANVLTF.